The T cell receptor beta chain under discussion was sequenced for a study of cytomegalovirus exposure and HLA in healthy donors. Background on the study: Falling in the Caucasian-associated ancestry cluster were roughly 80% of 350 to 400 genotyped donors. Study-level points and caveats: In an earlier analysis, about 87% or about 30%: the productive usage of most TCR beta V segments. An observed cluster of highly shared sequence variants was recorded as a likely sequencing artifact. TCR beta V- and J-gene trimming, according to a later analysis, was linked to a missense DCLRE1C variant.

As regards this clone: The antigen is unknown. Other nucleotide sequences in the sample specify the same CDR3.

Vbeta (60) and Jbeta (13) primers were used in the PCR. Sequenced by immunoSEQ multiplex PCR; TCRdb stores in-frame clones only, minus some. The data hold approximately 160,000 clones, with around 75% observed a single time. V dropped 4 bases and J dropped 5 bases, with 8 bases sitting between them. The CDR3 has 12 residues. Germline assignment: CDR1 SGHVS and CDR2 FNYEAQ. The source of this sequence is a male donor in good health and CMV-seronegative. The chain recombines TRBV7-6 with TRBJ1-1; perhaps TRBD1 as D (5 bases). Sequencing input: PBMCs. The CDR3: CASSSGRTEAFF. In nucleotides, the CDR3 is TGTGCCAGCAGCTCAGGGCGAACTGAAGCTTTCTTT.